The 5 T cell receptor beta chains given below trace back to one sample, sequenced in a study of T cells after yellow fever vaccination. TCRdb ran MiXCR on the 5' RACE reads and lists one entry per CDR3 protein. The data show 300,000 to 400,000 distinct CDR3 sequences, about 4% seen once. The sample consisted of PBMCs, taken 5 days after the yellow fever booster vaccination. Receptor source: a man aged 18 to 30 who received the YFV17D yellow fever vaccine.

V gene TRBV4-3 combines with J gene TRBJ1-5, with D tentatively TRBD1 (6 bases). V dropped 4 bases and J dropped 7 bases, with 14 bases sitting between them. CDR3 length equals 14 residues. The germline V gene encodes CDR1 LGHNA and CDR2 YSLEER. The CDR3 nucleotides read TGCGCCAGCAGCCTCGACGACAGGCGACAGCCCCAGCATTTT. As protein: CASSLDDRRQPQHF.

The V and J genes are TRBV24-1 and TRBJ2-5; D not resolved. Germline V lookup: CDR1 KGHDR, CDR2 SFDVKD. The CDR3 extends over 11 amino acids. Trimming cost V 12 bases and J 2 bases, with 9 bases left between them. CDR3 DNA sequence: TGTGCCTATACCGTTCAAGAGACCCAGTACTTC. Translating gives CAYTVQETQYF.

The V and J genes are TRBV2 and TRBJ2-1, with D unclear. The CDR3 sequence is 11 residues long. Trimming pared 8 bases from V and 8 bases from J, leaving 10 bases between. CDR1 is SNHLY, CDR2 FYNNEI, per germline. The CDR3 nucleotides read TGTGCCAGCGCCTGGGTGGATGAGCAGTTCTTC. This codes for CASAWVDEQFF. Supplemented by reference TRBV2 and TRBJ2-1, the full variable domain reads EPEVTQTPSHQVTQMGQEVILRCVPISNHLYFYWYRQILGQKVEFLVSFYNNEISEKSEIFDDQFSVERPDGSNFTLKIRSTKLEDSAMYFCASAWVDEQFFGPGTRLTVL.

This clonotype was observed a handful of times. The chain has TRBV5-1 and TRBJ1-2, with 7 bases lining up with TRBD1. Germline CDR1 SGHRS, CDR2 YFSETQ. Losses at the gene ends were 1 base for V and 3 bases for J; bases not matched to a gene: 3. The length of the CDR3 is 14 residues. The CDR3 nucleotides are TGCGCCAGCAGCTTGTCAACAGGGGACTATGGCTACACCTTC. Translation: CASSLSTGDYGYTF.

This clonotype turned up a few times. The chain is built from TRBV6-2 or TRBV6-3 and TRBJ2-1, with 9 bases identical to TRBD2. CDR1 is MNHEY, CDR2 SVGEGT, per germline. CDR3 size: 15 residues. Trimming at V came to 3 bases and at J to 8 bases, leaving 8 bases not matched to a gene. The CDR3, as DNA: TGTGCCAGCAGTTATCGGCTAGCGGGGCGGGATGAGCAGTTCTTC. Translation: CASSYRLAGRDEQFF.